Detailed here is one T cell receptor beta chain. The antigen is unknown. These data come from a study of spatial heterogeneity in lung cancer. The presence of a unique molecular identifier marked each TCR cDNA molecule. From the 5' RACE reads, TCRdb called clonotypes with MiXCR, one entry per CDR3 protein. The sample yields approximately 3,000 distinct CDR3 sequences, about 30% seen once. Study-wide findings and caveats: Higher tumor mutation counts went along with higher counts of expanded intratumoral alpha and beta TCRs. Ubiquitous and regional nonsynonymous mutations were tracked by counts of ubiquitous and regional expanded TCRs, respectively.

Trimming removed 4 bases from V and 7 bases from J, with 14 bases in between. The V gene's germline CDR1 is SGDLS and CDR2 YYNGEE. The CDR3 consists of 14 residues. Time point: sample taken at primary tumor resection. There were 65 or so donors, all of them untreated patients with early-stage non-small cell lung cancer. The sequence was obtained from a female donor with early-stage non-small cell lung cancer. The rearrangement joins TRBV9 to TRBJ2-2; the D gene is possibly TRBD2 (5 bases). This sample comprised lung tumor tissue, obtained at surgery. CDR3 loop: CASSPYGENGELFF. In nucleotides, the CDR3 is TGTGCCAGCAGCCCCTACGGGGAGAACGGGGAGCTGTTTTTT. Full variable domain (rest looked up from reference TRBV9 and TRBJ2-2): DSGVTQTPKHLITATGQRVTLRCSPRSGDLSVYWYQQSLDQGLQFLIQYYNGEERAKGNILERFSAQQFPDLHSELNLSSLELGDSALYFCASSPYGENGELFFGEGSRLTVL.